This T cell receptor beta chain emerged from a study of T cells after yellow fever vaccination. Study overall: Where fractions had low cell numbers, libraries were prepared from them with the SMART-Seq v4 Ultra Low Input RNA kit.

Study-wide points: By day 5 rather than day 15, the secondary response had peaked, though it was weaker. Re-detected after boosting: most primary clones, about 95% of CD4 and roughly 90% of CD8.

The germline V gene has CDR1 MNHEY and CDR2 SVGEGT. V was clipped by 7 bases and J by 6 bases, with 16 bases between them. This CDR3 is built from 14 residues. About this clonotype: Its antigen is not identified.

A universal primer site and UMIs were added as TCR cDNA was made by 5'RACE template switching. TCRdb itself ran the 5' RACE reads through MiXCR, one entry per CDR3 protein. Found here are hundreds of thousands of distinct CDR3 sequences, roughly 11% of them singletons; the top ten hold around 20%. This receptor was taken from a man aged 18 to 29 who received the YFV17D yellow fever vaccine. Sequenced here: PBMCs, sampled on the day of the first yellow fever vaccination. The chain is built from TRBV6-2 or TRBV6-3 and TRBJ1-5; the D is unclear. CDR3 DNA sequence: TGTGCCAGCACCCTTCGGGGTGGTGTTCAGCCCCAGCATTTT. This sequence encodes CASTLRGGVQPQHF.